The entry below describes one TCR beta chain. The target of this receptor is not known. Base qualities are not at hand, and no much larger clone is one base apart. TCRbeta CDR3 regions were amplified from genomic DNA using the immunoSEQ Assay, a bias-controlled multiplex PCR. The original methods were these. Within the assay, amplification of reference gene primers was used to estimate how many nucleated cells each sample contained. Sequence reads were collapsed and filtered to measure the absolute abundance of every unique TCRbeta CDR3 rearrangement. For each sample, productive Simpson clonality was calculated by taking the square root of Simpson's diversity index across productive rearrangements. TCRdb's version of the immuneACCESS table is confined to in-frame rearrangements and falls short of the full clone set. An unresolved V gene accounts for under half of the shortfall where checked; the remainder is of unknown origin. For V, J and clone size, that table is used; D and trimming come from the DNA. This sample holds 400,000 to 450,000 clones; around 87% were observed only once. The ten top clones hold roughly 1.1% of the sample.

The V end loses 6 bases and the J end loses 5 bases, and a stretch of 11 bases separates them. From the cysteine up to the phenylalanine, the CDR3 has a length of 13 residues. The DNA shown is the 39-base CDR3, in frame from base 1. Enrolling through a virtual design, the prospective study's participants ranged in age from about 18 to 100 years and lived across roughly 24 United States geographic areas. In the prospective study, participants were assigned to cohorts based on the clinical history participants reported in a screening survey and a study questionnaire. Recovered participants in ImmuneRACE Cohort 3 were defined by two consecutive negative NP/OP PCR tests, clearance by a healthcare professional, or resolution of symptoms. Mobile phlebotomists in the prospective study collected whole blood, serum and a nasopharyngeal or oropharyngeal swab from every participant. Additional blood draws and questionnaires over an approximately two-month period could optionally be provided by prospective study participants. Prospective study blood samples were shipped either frozen or at room temperature before DNA extraction.

This record comes from a study of blood T cell repertoires in COVID-19 (dated by TCRdb to 2018 to 2020). As for the study more broadly: Samples from collaborators originated in the United States, Italy and Spain and spanned both the acute and convalescent phases of COVID-19. The prospective study material was composed of cDNA or gDNA derived from T cells, B-cell-depleted T cells, or PBMCs. Subjects who had been exposed to COVID-19, were actively infected with it, or had recovered from it provided the deeply sampled blood TCRbeta repertoires that made up the dataset. The repertoires were released in a freely available public database meant as a resource for research on the immune response to SARS-CoV-2. Samples came from the ongoing ImmuneRACE study (first 160 participants) plus 1,254 subjects from 6 global collaborators. A de-identified subject ID, COVID-19 status, age in years and sex were almost always included in the sample metadata. Where available, HLA class I and class II types were taken from metadata supplied by the sample provider and were not determined by assay-based typing.

Broad study findings and their caveats: The quantity of clinical and demographic metadata differed by source and by participant and was supplied without curation.

Here the chain combines TRBV12-3 or TRBV12-4 and TRBJ1-5; the D gene lacks a confident call. Sample: PBMCs or T cells enriched from blood (not recorded which). This receptor was obtained from a man aged 25-45 years who had recovered from COVID-19. The DNA reads TGTGCCAGCAGCGGGATGTTGGATCAGCCCCAGCATTTT. This sequence encodes CASSGMLDQPQHF.